These 3 T cell receptor beta chains share one sample of origin, sequenced in a study of cytomegalovirus exposure and HLA in healthy donors. PCR primers comprised 60 Vbeta and 13 Jbeta primers. Generated by immunoSEQ multiplex PCR, the TCRdb table keeps only in-frame clones and is missing some. The top ten clones hold 4.6% of a sample with about 120,000 clones, 8% to 11% of them seen once. The sample taken for sequencing was PBMCs. The source is a woman aged 18 to 35 in good health and CMV-seropositive.

The chain employs TRBV5-1 and TRBJ1-2; 8 bases are shared with TRBD1. The germline CDR1 and CDR2 sequences are SGHRS and YFSETQ. V lost 4 bases to trimming and J lost 3 bases; unmatched junction nucleotides: 11. The CDR3 sequence is 16 residues long. CDR3 protein: CASSPLQGQGHYGYTF. CDR3 DNA: TGCGCCAGCAGCCCCCTCCAAGGACAGGGACACTATGGCTACACCTTC.

The chain carries TRBV7-3 and TRBJ2-5; 8 nucleotides align to TRBD2. The ends lost 3 bases at V and 7 bases at J; junction bases unmatched: 7. This CDR3 has 14 residues. CDR1 and CDR2 from the germline V gene are SGHTA and FQGTGA. CDR3 loop: CASSFKGGGSTQYF. The CDR3 DNA is TGTGCCAGCAGCTTTAAAGGCGGGGGGTCGACCCAGTACTTC.

This clone was picked up a small number of times. The CDR3 nucleotides read TGTGCCAGCAGCTTAGCTCCTAGTGGTGAGCAGTTCTTC. Protein: CASSLAPSGEQFF. The chain is built from TRBV7-2 and TRBJ2-1; D is uncertain. The CDR3 has 13 residues. Germline assignment: CDR1 SGHTA and CDR2 FQGNSA. V gave up 0 bases and J gave up 9 bases, with 9 bases separating them.